This TCR beta chain was sequenced in a study of T cell responses to AZD1222 COVID-19 vaccine. Overall study context: Second-dose schedules of about 4 or about 12 weeks were combined.

Study conclusions and caveats: Regions 160-218 and 743-854 dominated among vaccine-associated CD4 TCRs spanning spike.

Assay used: immunoSEQ multiplex PCR; TCRdb lists only in-frame clones, some missing. The sample lists fewer than 150,000 clones, more than 75% occurring once. V gave up 1 base and J gave up 2 bases; unmatched junction bases: 7. Germline CDR1 is SGHVS and CDR2 is FQNEAQ. The CDR3 extends over 18 amino acids. A remark on this clone: The antigen remains undetermined.

The chain joins TRBV7-8 to TRBJ2-3, with 12 positions matching TRBD2. The source of this sequence is an adult in good health. The specimen comprised peripheral blood, sampled on day 0 of AZD1222 vaccination. The CDR3 protein is CASSLGPASGGATDTQYF. CDR3 bases: TGTGCCAGCAGCTTAGGTCCGGCTAGCGGGGGGGCCACAGATACGCAGTATTTT. Using reference TRBV7-8 and TRBJ2-3 for the parts outside the CDR3, the full variable domain is GAGVSQSPRYKVAKRGQDVALRCDPISGHVSLFWYQQALGQGPEFLTYFQNEAQLDKSGLPSDRFFAERPEGSVSTLKIQRTQQEDSAVYLCASSLGPASGGATDTQYFGPGTRLTVL.